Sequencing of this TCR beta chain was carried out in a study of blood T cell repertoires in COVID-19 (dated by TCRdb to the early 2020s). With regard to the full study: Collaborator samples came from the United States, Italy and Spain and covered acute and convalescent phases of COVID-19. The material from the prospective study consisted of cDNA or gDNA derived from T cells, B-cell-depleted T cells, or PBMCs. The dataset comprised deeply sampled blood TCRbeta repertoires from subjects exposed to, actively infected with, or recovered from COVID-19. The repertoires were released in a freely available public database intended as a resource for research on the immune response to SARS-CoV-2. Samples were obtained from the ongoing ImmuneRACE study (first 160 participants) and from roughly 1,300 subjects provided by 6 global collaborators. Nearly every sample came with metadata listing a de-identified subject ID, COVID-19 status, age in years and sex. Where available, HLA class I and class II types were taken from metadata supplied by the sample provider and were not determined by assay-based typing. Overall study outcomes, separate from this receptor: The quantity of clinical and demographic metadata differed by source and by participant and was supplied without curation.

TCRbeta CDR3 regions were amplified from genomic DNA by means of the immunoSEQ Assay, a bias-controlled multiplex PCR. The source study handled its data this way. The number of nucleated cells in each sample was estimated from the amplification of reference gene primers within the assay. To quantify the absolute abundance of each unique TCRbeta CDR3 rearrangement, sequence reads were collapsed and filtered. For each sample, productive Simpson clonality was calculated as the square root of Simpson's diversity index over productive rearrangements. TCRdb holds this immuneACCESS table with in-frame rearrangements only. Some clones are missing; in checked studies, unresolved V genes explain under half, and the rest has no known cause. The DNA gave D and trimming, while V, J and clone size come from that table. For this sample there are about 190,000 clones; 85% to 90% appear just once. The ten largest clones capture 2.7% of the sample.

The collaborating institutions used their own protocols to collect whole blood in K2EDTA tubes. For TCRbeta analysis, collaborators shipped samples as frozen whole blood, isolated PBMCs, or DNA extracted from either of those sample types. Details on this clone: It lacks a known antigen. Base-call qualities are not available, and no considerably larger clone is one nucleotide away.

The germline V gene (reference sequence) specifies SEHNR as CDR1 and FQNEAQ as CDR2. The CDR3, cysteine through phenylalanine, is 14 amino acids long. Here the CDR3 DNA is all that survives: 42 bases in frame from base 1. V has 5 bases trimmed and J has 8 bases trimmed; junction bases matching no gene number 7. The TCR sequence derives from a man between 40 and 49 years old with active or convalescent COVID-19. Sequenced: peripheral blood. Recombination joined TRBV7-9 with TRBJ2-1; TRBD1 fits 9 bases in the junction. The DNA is TGTGCCAGCAGCCCCGGGACAGGGCGGGATGAGCAGTTCTTC. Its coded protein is CASSPGTGRDEQFF.